What follows is one T cell receptor (beta chain) and its context. Assay: immunoSEQ multiplex PCR; the TCRdb copy retains only in-frame clones and omits some. Counted here are some 52,000 clones, about 90% occurring once; the ten biggest clones make up 15%. The sample originates from a study of blood T cell repertoires in COVID-19. Trimming took off 4 bases at V and 4 bases at J, with 16 bases between the two ends. Germline V CDR1 and CDR2: LGHNA, YNFKEQ. There are 15 residues in the CDR3. J is TRBJ1-2 and V is TRBV4-2, with a tentative D call TRBD1 (6 bases). Material for sequencing was peripheral blood. The receptor was isolated from a human donor with active COVID-19. The donor label of this sample is uncertain. CDR3: CASSLTRTESYGYTF. The CDR3 DNA sequence: TGTGCCAGCAGCCTGACCCGGACAGAGAGCTATGGCTACACCTTC.